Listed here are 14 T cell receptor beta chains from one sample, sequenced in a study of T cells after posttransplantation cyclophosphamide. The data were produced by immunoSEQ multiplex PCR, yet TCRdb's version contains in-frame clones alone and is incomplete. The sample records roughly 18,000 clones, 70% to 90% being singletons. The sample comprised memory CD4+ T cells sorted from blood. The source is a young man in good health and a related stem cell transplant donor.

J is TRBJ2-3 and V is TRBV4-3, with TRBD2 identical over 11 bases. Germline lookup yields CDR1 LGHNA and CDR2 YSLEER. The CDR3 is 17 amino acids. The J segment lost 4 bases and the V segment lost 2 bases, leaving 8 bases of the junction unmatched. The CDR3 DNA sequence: TGCGCCAGCAGCCAAAATCCAACTAGCGGGGGATCAGATACGCAGTATTTT. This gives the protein CASSQNPTSGGSDTQYF.

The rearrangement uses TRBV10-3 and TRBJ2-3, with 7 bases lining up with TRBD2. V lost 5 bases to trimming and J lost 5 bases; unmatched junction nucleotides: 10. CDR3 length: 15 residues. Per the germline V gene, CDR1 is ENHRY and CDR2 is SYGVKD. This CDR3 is CAISFTSAHGDTQYF. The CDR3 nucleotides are TGTGCCATCAGTTTCACTAGCGCCCATGGAGATACGCAGTATTTT.

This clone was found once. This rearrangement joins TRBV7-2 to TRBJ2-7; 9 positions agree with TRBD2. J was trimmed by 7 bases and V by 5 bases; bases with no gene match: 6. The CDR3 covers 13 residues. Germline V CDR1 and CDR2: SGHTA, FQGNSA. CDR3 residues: CASSPSGAGEQYF. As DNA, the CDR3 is TGTGCCAGCAGCCCTAGCGGGGCAGGAGAGCAGTACTTC.

CDR3 nucleotide sequence: TGCGCCAGCAGCTTGGCCGGACAGGGTTTTAACGAGCAGTACTTC. Its translation is CASSLAGQGFNEQYF. This chain links TRBV5-1 with TRBJ2-7, with 8 positions matching TRBD1. Losses at the gene ends were 0 bases for V and 5 bases for J; bases not matched to a gene: 7. Germline V CDR1 and CDR2: SGHRS, YFSETQ. The CDR3 consists of 15 residues.

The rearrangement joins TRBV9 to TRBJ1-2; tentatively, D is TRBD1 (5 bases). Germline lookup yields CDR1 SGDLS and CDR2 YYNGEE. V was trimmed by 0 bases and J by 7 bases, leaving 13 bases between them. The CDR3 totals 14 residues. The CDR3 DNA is TGTGCCAGCAGCGTAGATGCGGGGCGCGGTGGCTACACCTTC. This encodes CASSVDAGRGGYTF. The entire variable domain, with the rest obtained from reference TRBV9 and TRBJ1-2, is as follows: DSGVTQTPKHLITATGQRVTLRCSPRSGDLSVYWYQQSLDQGLQFLIQYYNGEERAKGNILERFSAQQFPDLHSELNLSSLELGDSALYFCASSVDAGRGGYTFGSGTRLTVV.

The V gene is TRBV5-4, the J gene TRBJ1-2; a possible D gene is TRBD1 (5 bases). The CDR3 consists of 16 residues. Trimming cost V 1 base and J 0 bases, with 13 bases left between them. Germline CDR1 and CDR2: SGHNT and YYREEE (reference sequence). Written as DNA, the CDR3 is TGTGCCAGCAGCTTGCCTACGACAGCAACTAACTATGGCTACACCTTC. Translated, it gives CASSLPTTATNYGYTF.

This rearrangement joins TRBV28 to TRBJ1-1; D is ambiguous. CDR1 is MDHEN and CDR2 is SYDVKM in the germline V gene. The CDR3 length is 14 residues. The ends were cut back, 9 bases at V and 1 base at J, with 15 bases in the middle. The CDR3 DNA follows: TGTGCCAGTTCCGAGGTCGGAACGAACACTGAAGCTTTCTTT. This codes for CASSEVGTNTEAFF.

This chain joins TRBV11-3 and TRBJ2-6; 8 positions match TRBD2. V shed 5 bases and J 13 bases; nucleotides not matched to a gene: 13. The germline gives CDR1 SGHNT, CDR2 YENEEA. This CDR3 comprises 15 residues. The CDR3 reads CASSPSRGGLEVLTF. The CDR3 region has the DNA TGTGCCAGCAGCCCTTCCCGGGGGGGGTTAGAGGTCCTGACTTTC.

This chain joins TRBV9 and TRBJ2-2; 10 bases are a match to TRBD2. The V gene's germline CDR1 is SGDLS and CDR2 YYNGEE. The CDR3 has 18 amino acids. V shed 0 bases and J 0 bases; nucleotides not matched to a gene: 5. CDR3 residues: CASSVAPAGGPNTGELFF. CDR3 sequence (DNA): TGTGCCAGCAGCGTAGCCCCAGCGGGGGGGCCGAACACCGGGGAGCTGTTTTTT.

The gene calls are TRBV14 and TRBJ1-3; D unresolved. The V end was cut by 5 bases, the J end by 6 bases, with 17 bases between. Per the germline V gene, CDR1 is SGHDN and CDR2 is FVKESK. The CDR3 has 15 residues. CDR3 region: CASSYLSGALNTIYF. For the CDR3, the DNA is TGTGCCAGCAGCTACCTATCGGGAGCCCTAAACACCATATATTTT.

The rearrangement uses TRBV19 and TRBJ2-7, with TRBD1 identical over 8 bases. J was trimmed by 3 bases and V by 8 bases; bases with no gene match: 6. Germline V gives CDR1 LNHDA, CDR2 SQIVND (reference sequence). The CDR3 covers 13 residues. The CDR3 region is CASRGQANYEQYF. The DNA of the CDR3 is TGTGCCAGTCGGGGACAGGCGAACTACGAGCAGTACTTC.

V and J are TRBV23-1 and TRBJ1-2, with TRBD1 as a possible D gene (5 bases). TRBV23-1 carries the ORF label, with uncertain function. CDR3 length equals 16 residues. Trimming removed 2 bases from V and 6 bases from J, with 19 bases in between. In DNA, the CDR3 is TGCGCCAGCAGTCAAGCCCTCGGGGGTAGGTTAAATGGCTACACCTTC. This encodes CASSQALGGRLNGYTF.

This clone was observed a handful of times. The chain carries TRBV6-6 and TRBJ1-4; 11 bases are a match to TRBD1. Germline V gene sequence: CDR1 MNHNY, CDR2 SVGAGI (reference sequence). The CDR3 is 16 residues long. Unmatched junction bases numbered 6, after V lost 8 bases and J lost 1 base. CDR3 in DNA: TGTGCCAGCGGATCCGGGACAGGGGGAACTAATGAAAAACTGTTTTTT. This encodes CASGSGTGGTNEKLFF.

CDR3 loop: CASSHDGEGGYTF. CDR3 in DNA: TGCGCCAGCAGCCACGACGGGGAGGGTGGCTACACCTTC. The V call is TRBV4-1, the J call TRBJ1-2, with D unresolved. The CDR3 runs 13 residues. Germline V CDR1 and CDR2: MGHRA, YSYEKL. With 3 bases removed from V and 7 bases from J, the gap between germline ends came to 12 bases.